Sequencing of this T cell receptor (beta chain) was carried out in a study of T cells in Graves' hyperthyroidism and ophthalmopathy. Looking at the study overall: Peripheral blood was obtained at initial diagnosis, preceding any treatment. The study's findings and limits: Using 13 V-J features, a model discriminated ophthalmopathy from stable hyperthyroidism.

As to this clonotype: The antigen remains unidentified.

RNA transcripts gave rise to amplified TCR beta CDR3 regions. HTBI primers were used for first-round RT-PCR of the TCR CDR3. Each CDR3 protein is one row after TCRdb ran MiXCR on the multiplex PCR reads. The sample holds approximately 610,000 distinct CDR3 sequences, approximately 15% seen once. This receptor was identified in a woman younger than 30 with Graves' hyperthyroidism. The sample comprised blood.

CDR3 residues: CSARDSGTQETQYF. The DNA of the CDR3 is TGCAGTGCTAGAGATAGCGGAACCCAAGAGACCCAGTACTTC. V gene TRBV20-1 combines with J gene TRBJ2-5; TRBD2 might be the D (6 bases). There are 14 residues in the CDR3. CDR1 and CDR2 (germline): DFQATT, SNEGSKA (reference sequence). Trimming removed 0 bases at V and 1 base at J, with 9 bases between.